What follows are 10 T cell receptor beta chains derived from one specimen sequenced in a study of control samples from healthy donors and cancer patients. Produced via immunoSEQ multiplex PCR; TCRdb's table is partial and in-frame only. Of some 160,000 clones listed, roughly 90% are singletons. The sample consisted of blood. The receptors derive from a woman aged 25-40 years in good health.

V and J are TRBV11-2 and TRBJ2-7, with 7 nucleotides matching TRBD2. This CDR3 spans 15 amino acids. CDR1 and CDR2 (germline): SGHAT, FQNNGV. Trimming at V came to 0 bases and at J to 2 bases, leaving 4 bases not matched to a gene. The CDR3 bases are TGTGCCAGCAGCTTAGAAGCGGGGTACACCTACGAGCAGTACTTC. Its protein is CASSLEAGYTYEQYF.

This rearrangement joins TRBV19 to TRBJ1-2; TRBD1 aligns across 9 bases. The ends lost 5 bases at V and 0 bases at J; junction bases unmatched: 13. Germline V gives CDR1 LNHDA, CDR2 SQIVND (reference sequence). The CDR3 length is 18 residues. The DNA of the CDR3 is TGTGCCAGTAGTCCGATTGGGACAGGGTTCCCCACTAACTATGGCTACACCTTC. As protein: CASSPIGTGFPTNYGYTF.

This clone came up once. J is TRBJ2-7 and V is TRBV21-1; TRBD2, the table's D call, was not compared with the DNA. TRBV21-1 is listed as a pseudogene. The CDR3 has 11 amino acids. The CDR3 DNA is TGTGCCAGCAGCAAACGGTACGAGCAGTACTTC. This gives the protein CASSKRYEQYF.

The genes are TRBV25-1 and TRBJ1-2, with TRBD1 matching 8 bases. Trimming took 3 bases from V and 8 from J; bases not matched to a gene: 8. Per germline, CDR1 MGHDK and CDR2 SYGVNS. This CDR3 is 14 amino acids long. CDR3 in DNA: TGTGCCAGCAGTGATGGGGACAGGCTGGAAGGCTACACCTTC. Residues: CASSDGDRLEGYTF.

The chain combines TRBV6-5 with TRBJ1-1; TRBD1 is a possible D gene (6 bases). This CDR3 contains 15 residues. V gave up 6 bases and J gave up 3 bases, with 17 bases separating them. Germline-derived CDR1 and CDR2 are MNHEY and SVGAGI. The CDR3 region is CASRLDRRRDTEAFF. The CDR3 nucleotides read TGTGCCAGCAGGTTGGACAGACGGCGGGACACTGAAGCTTTCTTT.

V gene TRBV2 combines with J gene TRBJ2-5; 9 bases agree with TRBD1. The germline gives CDR1 SNHLY, CDR2 FYNNEI. This CDR3 contains 15 residues. The V and J ends lost 5 bases and 1 base, in that order; junction bases with no gene match: 5. The CDR3 here is CASSTGQGPQETQYF. The CDR3, as DNA: TGTGCCAGCAGTACGGGACAGGGCCCCCAAGAGACCCAGTACTTC.

The gene calls are TRBV3-1 (or the pseudogene TRBV3-2) and TRBJ2-1; 11 bases are a match to TRBD2. The CDR3 length is 16 residues. V was pared by 6 bases and J by 3 bases, with 7 bases of the junction left unmatched. Germline CDR1 LGHDT, CDR2 YNNKEL (reference sequence). This CDR3 reads CASRSTGTSGYNEQFF. CDR3 DNA sequence: TGTGCCAGCAGATCTACCGGGACTAGCGGCTACAATGAGCAGTTCTTC.

V is TRBV13 and J is TRBJ2-7; TRBD1 matches at 9 bases. Germline V gives CDR1 PRHDT, CDR2 FYEKMQ (reference sequence). The CDR3 is 15 amino acids. J was trimmed by 2 bases and V by 1 base; bases with no gene match: 3. In DNA, the CDR3 is TGTGCCAGCAGCTTAGTGGGACAGGGAGCCTACGAGCAGTACTTC. This encodes CASSLVGQGAYEQYF.

Of note for this clone: The junction differs from germline at one of its ends, possibly a read error. The chain combines TRBV25-1 with TRBJ1-4; D possibly corresponds to TRBD1 (6 bases). CDR1 is MGHDK and CDR2 is SYGVNS in the germline V gene. The CDR3 length is 15 residues. CDR3 sequence reads: CASSELAGGGEKMFF. The CDR3 nucleotides are TGTGCCAGCAGTGAATTGGCGGGGGGCGGTGAAAAAATGTTTTTT.

The rearrangement links TRBV28 to TRBJ2-7; 8 nucleotides line up with TRBD2. The V and J ends lost 7 bases and 2 bases, in that order; junction bases with no gene match: 7. CDR1 and CDR2 from the germline V gene are MDHEN and SYDVKM. The CDR3 is 14 residues long. Written as DNA, the CDR3 is TGTGCCAGCATCGCCGGGACTAGGACCTACGAGCAGTACTTC. Translation gives CASIAGTRTYEQYF.